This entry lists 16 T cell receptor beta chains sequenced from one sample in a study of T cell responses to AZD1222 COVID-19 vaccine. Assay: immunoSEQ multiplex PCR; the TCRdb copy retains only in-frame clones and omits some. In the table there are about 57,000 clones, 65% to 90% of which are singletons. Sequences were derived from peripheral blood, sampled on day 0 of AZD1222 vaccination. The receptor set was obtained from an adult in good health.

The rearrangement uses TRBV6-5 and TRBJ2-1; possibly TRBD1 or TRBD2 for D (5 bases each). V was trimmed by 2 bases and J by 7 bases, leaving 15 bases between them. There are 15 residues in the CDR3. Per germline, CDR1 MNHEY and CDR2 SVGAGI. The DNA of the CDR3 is TGTGCCAGCAGTTACCAGAAGGGGAGATGGAATGAGCAGTTCTTC. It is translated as CASSYQKGRWNEQFF.

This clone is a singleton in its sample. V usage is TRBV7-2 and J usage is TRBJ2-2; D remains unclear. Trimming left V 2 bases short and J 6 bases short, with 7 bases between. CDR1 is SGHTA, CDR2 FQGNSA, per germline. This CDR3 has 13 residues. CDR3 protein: CASSLKWSGELFF. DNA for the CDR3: TGTGCCAGCAGCTTAAAATGGTCCGGGGAGCTGTTTTTT.

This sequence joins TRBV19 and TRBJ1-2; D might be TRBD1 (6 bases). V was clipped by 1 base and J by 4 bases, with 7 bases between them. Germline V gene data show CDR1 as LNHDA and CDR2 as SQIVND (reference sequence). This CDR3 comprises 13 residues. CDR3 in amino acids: CASSIGGGYGYTF. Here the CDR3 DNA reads TGTGCCAGTAGTATAGGAGGGGGCTATGGCTACACCTTC.

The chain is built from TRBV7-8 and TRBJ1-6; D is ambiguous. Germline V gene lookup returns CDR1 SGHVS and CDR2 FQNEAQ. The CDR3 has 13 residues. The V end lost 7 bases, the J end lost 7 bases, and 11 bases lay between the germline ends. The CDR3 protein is CASTGLGNSPLHF. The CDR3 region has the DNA TGTGCCAGCACCGGCCTGGGGAATTCACCCCTCCACTTT.

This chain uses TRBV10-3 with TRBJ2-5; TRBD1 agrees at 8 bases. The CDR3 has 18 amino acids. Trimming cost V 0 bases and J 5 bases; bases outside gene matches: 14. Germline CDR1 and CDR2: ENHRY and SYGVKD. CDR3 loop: CAISESGPPPGGWETQYF. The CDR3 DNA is TGTGCCATCAGTGAGTCCGGTCCTCCCCCAGGGGGCTGGGAGACCCAGTACTTC.

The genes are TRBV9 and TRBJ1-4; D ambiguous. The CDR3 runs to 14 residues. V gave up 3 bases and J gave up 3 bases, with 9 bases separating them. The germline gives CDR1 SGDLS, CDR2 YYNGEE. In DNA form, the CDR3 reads TGTGCCAGCAGCGCTTCATCCTCTAATGAAAAACTGTTTTTT. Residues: CASSASSSNEKLFF.

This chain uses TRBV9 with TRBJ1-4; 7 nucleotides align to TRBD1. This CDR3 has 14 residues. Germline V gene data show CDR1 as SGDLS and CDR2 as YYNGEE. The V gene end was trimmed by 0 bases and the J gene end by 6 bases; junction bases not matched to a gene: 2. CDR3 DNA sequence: TGTGCCAGCAGCGTAGGACAGGGTGATGAAAAACTGTTTTTT. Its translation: CASSVGQGDEKLFF.

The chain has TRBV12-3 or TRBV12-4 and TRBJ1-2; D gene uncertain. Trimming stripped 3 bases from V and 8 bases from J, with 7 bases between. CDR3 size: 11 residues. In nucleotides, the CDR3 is TGTGCCAGCAGTTTGGCTGGGGGCTACACCTTC. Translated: CASSLAGGYTF.

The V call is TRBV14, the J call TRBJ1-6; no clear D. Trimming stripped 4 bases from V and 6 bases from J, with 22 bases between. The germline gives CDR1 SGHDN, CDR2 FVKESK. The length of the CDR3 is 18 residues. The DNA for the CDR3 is TGTGCCAGCAGCCTCCTCCCTCAGCTCGGACGGATTAATTCACCCCTCCACTTT. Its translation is CASSLLPQLGRINSPLHF.

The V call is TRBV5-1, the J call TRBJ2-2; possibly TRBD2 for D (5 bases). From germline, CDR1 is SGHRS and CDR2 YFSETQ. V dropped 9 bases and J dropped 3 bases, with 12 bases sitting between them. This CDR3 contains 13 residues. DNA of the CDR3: TGCGCCACCCCCCTCGGGGACACCGGGGAGCTGTTTTTT. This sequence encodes CATPLGDTGELFF.

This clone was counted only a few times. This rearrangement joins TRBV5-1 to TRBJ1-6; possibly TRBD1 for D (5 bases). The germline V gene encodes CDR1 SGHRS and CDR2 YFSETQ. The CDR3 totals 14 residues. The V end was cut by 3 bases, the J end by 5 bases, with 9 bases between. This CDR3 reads CASSSGRDNSPLHF. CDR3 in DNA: TGCGCCAGCAGCTCGGGACGAGATAATTCACCCCTCCACTTT.

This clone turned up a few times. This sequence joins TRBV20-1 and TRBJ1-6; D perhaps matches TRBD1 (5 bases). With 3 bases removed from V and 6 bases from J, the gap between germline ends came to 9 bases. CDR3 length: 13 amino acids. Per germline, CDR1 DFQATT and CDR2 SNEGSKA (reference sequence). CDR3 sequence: CSASWDLNSPLHF. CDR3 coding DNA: TGCAGTGCTAGTTGGGACCTTAATTCACCCCTCCACTTT.

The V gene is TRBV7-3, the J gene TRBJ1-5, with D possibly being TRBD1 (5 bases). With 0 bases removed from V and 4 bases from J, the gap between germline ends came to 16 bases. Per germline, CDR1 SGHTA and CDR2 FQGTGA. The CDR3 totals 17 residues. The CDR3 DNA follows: TGTGCCAGCAGCTTAACTCGCGGGGCTTTCGTTAATCAGCCCCAGCATTTT. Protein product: CASSLTRGAFVNQPQHF.

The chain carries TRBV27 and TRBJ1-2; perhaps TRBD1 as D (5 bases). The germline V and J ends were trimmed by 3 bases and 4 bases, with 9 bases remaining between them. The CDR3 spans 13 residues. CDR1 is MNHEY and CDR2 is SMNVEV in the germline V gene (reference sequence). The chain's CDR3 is CASSFGQGYGYTF. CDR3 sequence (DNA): TGTGCCAGCAGTTTTGGGCAGGGCTATGGCTACACCTTC.

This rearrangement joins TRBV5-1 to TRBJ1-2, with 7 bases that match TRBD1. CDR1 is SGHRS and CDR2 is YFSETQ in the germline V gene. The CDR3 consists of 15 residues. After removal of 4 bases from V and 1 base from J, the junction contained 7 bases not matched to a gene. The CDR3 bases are TGCGCCAGCAGCAAAGACCGGGACAGTAACTATGGCTACACCTTC. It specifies CASSKDRDSNYGYTF.

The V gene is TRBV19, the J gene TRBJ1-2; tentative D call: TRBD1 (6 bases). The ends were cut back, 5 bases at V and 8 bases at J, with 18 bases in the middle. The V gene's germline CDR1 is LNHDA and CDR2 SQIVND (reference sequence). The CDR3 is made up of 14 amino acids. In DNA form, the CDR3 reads TGTGCCAGTAGTTTATCGAATCAGGGGTTCGGCTACACCTTC. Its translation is CASSLSNQGFGYTF. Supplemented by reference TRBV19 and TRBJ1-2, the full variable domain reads DGGITQSPKYLFRKEGQNVTLSCEQNLNHDAMYWYRQDPGQGLRLIYYSQIVNDFQKGDIAEGYSVSREKKESFPLTVTSAQKNPTAFYLCASSLSNQGFGYTFGSGTRLTVV.